Given below is one T cell receptor (beta chain) in context. What this receptor recognizes is not known. No base qualities exist here, and no much larger clone lies one base off it. As encoded in the germline V gene (reference sequence), CDR1 is SGHNT while CDR2 is YYREEE. At the junction V is shortened by 4 bases and J by 7 bases; bases outside the gene matches: 15. The CDR3, cysteine through phenylalanine, is 16 amino acids long. Here the CDR3 DNA is all that survives: 48 bases in frame from base 1. The data originate from a study of OX40 agonist ivuxolimab in advanced cancers. For the wider study: Ivuxolimab, which targeted the costimulatory receptor OX40 (CD134), was an agonistic, fully human IgG2 monoclonal antibody. A male proportion of almost 85% and a mean age of 60 years, ranging from roughly 23 to 90, were recorded for the dose-escalation cohort. Partial responses were achieved by three dose-escalation patients, of whom one had hepatocellular carcinoma and two had cutaneous melanoma. Of the roughly 50 dose-escalation patients, hepatocellular carcinoma was present in about 20, melanoma in roughly 15, renal cell carcinoma in 9 and head and neck cancer in 9. The paper covers the monotherapy dose-escalation part of the phase I ivuxolimab trial, which included N of about 50 patients. Patients were allowed to have had prior anti-PD-1, anti-PD-L1 or anti-CTLA-4 therapy, and roughly 40% of the dose-escalation patients had been treated with checkpoint inhibitors. Peripheral TCRbeta sequencing was intended to test whether TCR sequence diversity was altered and clonal T-cell expansion was caused by ivuxolimab. Intravenous ivuxolimab was administered to patients every 2 weeks at six dose levels: 0.01, 0.1, 0.3, 1.5, 3 and 10 mg/kg.

To sequence the TCRbeta CDR3 region, genomic DNA was isolated from the sorted cells. The immunoSEQ Assay was used to sequence the TCRbeta CDR3 regions. TCRdb holds this immuneACCESS table with in-frame rearrangements only. Some clones are missing; in checked studies, unresolved V genes explain under half, and the rest has no known cause. This sample holds tens of thousands of clones; about nine tenths were observed only once. Under 0.75% of the sample is in the top ten clones. Patients with autoimmune disease history or receiving systemic immunosuppression were excluded from the trial. Peripheral blood for TCR sequencing was collected from all dose cohorts at baseline, on cycle 4 day 1, and on cycle 7 day 1. The samples were drawn from a first-in-human, open-label, multicenter phase I dose-escalation trial of ivuxolimab. Adults with locally advanced or metastatic melanoma, renal cell, hepatocellular, or head and neck squamous cell carcinoma were enrolled in the trial. Before TCR sequencing, CD4+ T cells and CD8+ T cells from peripheral blood were sorted into separate populations.

What the work shows at the level of the full study, not this receptor alone: Low levels of normalized T-cell clonal expansion were also seen in some patients who did not respond. After ivuxolimab, expanded clones were on average more numerous among CD8+ T cells than among CD4+ T cells. At doses of 0.1 to 3.0 mg/kg, clonal expansion of both CD4+ and CD8+ blood T cells was observed from baseline to week 6. Which antigens the clonally expanded peripheral T cells were specific for was not determined. In partial responders in the 0.1-3.0 mg/kg groups, normalized peripheral clonal expansion was found to be among the lowest, especially among CD8+ T cells.

The material sequenced was CD4+ or CD8+ T cells sorted from blood, taken in a trial of the OX40 agonist ivuxolimab. This TCR was sampled from an adult with an advanced solid tumor such as melanoma, head and neck, liver or kidney cancer. Here the chain combines TRBV5-4 and TRBJ2-7, with TRBD1 identical over 9 junction bases. In nucleotides, the sequence is TGTGCCAGCAGCCCTGGGTCGGGACAGGGAATGAATGAGCAGTACTTC. This encodes CASSPGSGQGMNEQYF.